The rows below give T cell receptor beta chains drawn from one sample of a study of blood T cell repertoires in COVID-19. Sequencing used immunoSEQ multiplex PCR; TCRdb keeps in-frame clones, though not all of them. Of 170,000 or so clones detected, around 85% appear once; the ten largest clones hold 6.2%. Material: PBMCs or T cells enriched from blood (not recorded which). These receptors all come from a man in his forties or fifties who had recovered from COVID-19. The conserved cysteine and the conserved F or W are not part of the CDR3 here. The order of the fields is J gene, V gene, CDR3 protein.

TRBJ1-2 TRBV24-1 ATSGDRFYGYT
TRBJ1-6 TRBV28 ASSLVLVTGVYNSPLH
TRBJ2-7 TRBV3-1/TRBV3-2 ASSQEGLAGPSYEQY
TRBJ2-7 TRBV4-1 ASSRIWREGSYEQY
TRBJ1-1 TRBV28 ASSLKREAF
TRBJ1-5 TRBV5-8 ASSSYTSSAGSHSNQPQH
TRBJ1-1 TRBV13 ASSSRTEAF
TRBJ1-2 TRBV27 ASSLRYRDYGYT
TRBJ1-4 TRBV6-6 ASSSGQINEKLF
TRBJ1-1 TRBV6-5 ASRPTGGYLTEAF
TRBJ2-2 TRBV2 ASRKGTRLAGGPRTGELF
TRBJ2-5 TRBV5-4 ASSAQDLETQY
TRBJ1-5 TRBV13 ASGSGSHNQPQH
TRBJ1-1 TRBV7-3 ASSLNGDTEAF
TRBJ1-3 TRBV4-1 ASSQDVRGSGNTIY
TRBJ1-2 TRBV10-3 AISRGNYGYT
TRBJ1-3 TRBV11-2 ASSKNSGNTIY
TRBJ1-6 TRBV30 ALYRVGSPLH
TRBJ2-7 TRBV21-1 ASSKNLGGGFPSEQY
TRBJ2-3 TRBV25-1 ASRDRSTDTQY
TRBJ2-7 TRBV29-1 SVENSGSYEQY
TRBJ2-1 TRBV3-1/TRBV3-2 ASSQAIGMENEQF